A single sample is the source of the 5 T cell receptor beta chains below, sequenced in a study of OX40 agonist ivuxolimab in advanced cancers. Sequencing used immunoSEQ multiplex PCR; TCRdb keeps in-frame clones, though not all of them. The sample yields 65,000 to 90,000 clones, approximately 90% seen once. The sequencing here drew on CD4+ or CD8+ T cells sorted from blood, taken in a trial of the OX40 agonist ivuxolimab. These receptors were obtained from an adult with an advanced solid tumor such as melanoma, head and neck, liver or kidney cancer.

The chain uses TRBV11-2 and TRBJ2-5, with no clear D. Per the germline V gene, CDR1 is SGHAT and CDR2 is FQNNGV. The V end was cut by 10 bases, the J end by 1 base, with 10 bases between. The CDR3 is 12 residues long. Here the CDR3 DNA reads TGTGCCACAGGTTGGACCCAAGAGACCCAGTACTTC. Amino acid sequence: CATGWTQETQYF.

This clone has just one count. The chain links TRBV6-5 to TRBJ2-3, with D unresolved. Trimming pared 2 bases from V and 4 bases from J, leaving 13 bases between. Germline values: CDR1 MNHEY, CDR2 SVGAGI. This CDR3 comprises 15 residues. CDR3 DNA sequence: TGTGCCAGCAGTTACATCGCGCCGAAATCAGATACGCAGTATTTT. Its protein product is CASSYIAPKSDTQYF.

V and J are TRBV9 and TRBJ2-3; TRBD2 agrees at 14 bases. After removal of 3 bases from V and 1 base from J, the junction contained 7 bases not matched to a gene. The germline CDR1 and CDR2 sequences are SGDLS and YYNGEE. The CDR3 is 18 amino acids. In nucleotides, the CDR3 is TGTGCCAGCAGCGGGGGACTAGCGGGAGATGTGGGCACAGATACGCAGTATTTT. The encoded protein is CASSGGLAGDVGTDTQYF.

The CDR3 spells CASRIGAGELFF. DNA of the CDR3: TGTGCCAGCAGAATAGGAGCCGGGGAGCTGTTTTTT. The chain couples TRBV7-3 to TRBJ1-3; D gene unclear. With the DNA end fitting TRBJ2-2 better, the J assignment may be wrong. Germline CDR1 reads SGHTA; CDR2 reads FQGTGA. The CDR3 has 12 amino acids.

This clone has just one count. The chain links TRBV2 to TRBJ2-1; D is possibly TRBD2 (6 bases). Germline CDR1 is SNHLY and CDR2 is FYNNEI. V dropped 0 bases and J dropped 3 bases, with 12 bases sitting between them. This CDR3 has 16 amino acids. The CDR3 DNA sequence: TGTGCCAGCAGTGAAGCTTCTAGCGAACACTACAATGAGCAGTTCTTC. It is translated as CASSEASSEHYNEQFF.